Presented here are 21 T cell receptor beta chains from one specimen sequenced in a study of OX40 agonist ivuxolimab in advanced cancers. Only in-frame clones appear in the TCRdb table, and some are missing; sequencing was by immunoSEQ multiplex PCR. The table lists some 70,000 clones, roughly 90% of them singletons. The starting material was CD4+ or CD8+ T cells sorted from blood, obtained in a trial of the OX40 agonist ivuxolimab. The receptors originated from an adult with an advanced solid tumor such as melanoma, head and neck, liver or kidney cancer.

This rearrangement joins TRBV5-8 to TRBJ2-7; D is ambiguous. The germline V gene encodes CDR1 SGHTS and CDR2 YDEGEE. V dropped 4 bases and J dropped 3 bases, with 14 bases sitting between them. The CDR3 consists of 14 residues. Here the CDR3 reads CASSRDSGFYEQYF. The CDR3 DNA sequence: TGTGCCAGCAGCAGGGATTCCGGATTCTACGAGCAGTACTTC.

V gene TRBV14 combines with J gene TRBJ2-2; possible D gene TRBD1, 6 bases. The V and J ends lost 6 bases and 0 bases respectively, with 11 bases between them. Germline CDR1 is SGHDN and CDR2 is FVKESK. The CDR3 is 15 amino acids. The CDR3 loop reads CASSRGTPNTGELFF. DNA for the CDR3: TGTGCCAGCAGTAGGGGGACACCGAACACCGGGGAGCTGTTTTTT.

This chain joins TRBV5-4 and TRBJ2-5, with D possibly called TRBD1 or TRBD2 (5 bases each). In germline, CDR1 is SGHNT, CDR2 YYREEE (reference sequence). The CDR3 has 15 amino acids. Trimming took off 3 bases at V and 2 bases at J, with 14 bases between the two ends. CDR3 region: CASSSGLGVQETQYF. CDR3 DNA: TGTGCCAGCAGCTCGGGCTTGGGGGTTCAAGAGACCCAGTACTTC.

This rearrangement joins TRBV5-6 to TRBJ1-2, with TRBD1 matching over 7 bases. This CDR3 spans 16 amino acids. CDR1 is SGHDT, CDR2 YYEEEE, per germline. V shed 4 bases, J shed 4 bases, and the junction held 13 bases outside the gene matches. CDR3 region: CASSPLQGGPIYGYTF. DNA for the CDR3: TGTGCCAGCAGCCCTCTCCAAGGGGGCCCAATCTATGGCTACACCTTC.

This chain joins TRBV27 and TRBJ2-5, with D possibly being TRBD1 (6 bases). V was trimmed by 2 bases and J by 4 bases, leaving 14 bases between them. Germline CDR1 reads MNHEY; CDR2 reads SMNVEV (reference sequence). The CDR3 spans 15 residues. CDR3 nucleotide sequence: TGTGCCAGCAGTTTACTGTACAGGGAAGGAGAGACCCAGTACTTC. It yields the protein CASSLLYREGETQYF.

The chain joins TRBV5-8 to TRBJ2-5; D uncertain. This CDR3 region has 12 residues. V lost 1 base and J lost 13, with 14 bases in between. Looked up from germline, CDR1 is SGHTS and CDR2 is YDEGEE. CDR3 region: CASSLIEDRLYF. The CDR3 nucleotides are TGTGCCAGCAGCTTGATCGAGGACCGTCTGTACTTC.

The DNA of the CDR3 is TGTGCCAGCTCACAGAAGCAAGACGGTAACACTGAAGCTTTCTTT. Protein product: CASSQKQDGNTEAFF. This chain connects TRBV18 to TRBJ1-1; D gene uncertain. Between the trimmed V and J ends, which lost 4 bases and 2 bases, there was a span of 14 bases. The CDR3 length is 15 residues. The germline CDR1 and CDR2 sequences are KGHSH and LQKENI. The full variable domain, rest sourced from reference TRBV18 and TRBJ1-1, is NAGVMQNPRHLVRRRGQEARLRCSPMKGHSHVYWYRQLPEEGLKFMVYLQKENIIDESGMPKERFSAEFPKEGPSILRIQQVVRGDSAAYFCASSQKQDGNTEAFFGQGTRLTVV.

The chain uses TRBV18 and TRBJ2-3; D is unresolved. Germline loops: CDR1 KGHSH, CDR2 LQKENI. This CDR3 is 13 amino acids long. V dropped 2 bases and J dropped 5 bases, with 8 bases sitting between them. DNA for the CDR3: TGTGCCAGCTCACCAGTTGCCCAAGATACGCAGTATTTT. Amino acids: CASSPVAQDTQYF.

V gene TRBV5-1 combines with J gene TRBJ2-7, with D maybe TRBD1 (5 bases). V shed 7 bases and J shed 0 bases, with 11 bases lying between them. Looked up from germline, CDR1 is SGHRS and CDR2 is YFSETQ. The CDR3 totals 13 residues. For the CDR3, the DNA is TGCGCCAGCTCGGAGACAGTCTCCTACGAGCAGTACTTC. This translates into CASSETVSYEQYF.

In nucleotides, the CDR3 is TGCAGTGTCGGGCTGAACACTGAAGCTTTCTTT. It translates to CSVGLNTEAFF. The V and J genes are TRBV20-1 and TRBJ1-1; D gene unclear. Per the germline V gene, CDR1 is DFQATT and CDR2 is SNEGSKA (reference sequence). V was clipped by 7 bases and J by 0 bases, with 6 bases between them. The CDR3 is 11 amino acids.

The chain employs TRBV7-2 and TRBJ1-1, with D hard to call. The CDR3 consists of 13 residues. Germline V lookup: CDR1 SGHTA, CDR2 FQGNSA. V gave up 3 bases and J gave up 5 bases, with 10 bases separating them. The CDR3 loop reads CASSLGGKTEAFF. The CDR3 bases are TGTGCCAGCAGCTTGGGTGGGAAGACTGAAGCTTTCTTT.

The chain combines TRBV30 with TRBJ1-1, with D uncertain. There are 14 residues in the CDR3. Germline loops: CDR1 GTSNPN, CDR2 SVGIG (reference sequence). V lost 5 bases and J lost 1, with 14 bases in between. CDR3 loop: CAWGKGRANTEAFF. CDR3 nucleotides: TGTGCCTGGGGTAAAGGGAGGGCGAACACTGAAGCTTTCTTT. The full variable domain, with the rest looked up from reference TRBV30 and TRBJ1-1, is SQTIHQWPATLVQPVGSPLSLECTVEGTSNPNLYWYRQAAGRGLQLLFYSVGIGQISSEVPQNLSASRPQDRQFILSSKKLLLSDSGFYLCAWGKGRANTEAFFGQGTRLTVV.

The chain employs TRBV7-6 and TRBJ1-2, with D possibly being TRBD1 (6 bases). The ends were cut back, 4 bases at V and 5 bases at J, with 11 bases in the middle. Germline loops: CDR1 SGHVS, CDR2 FNYEAQ. The CDR3 is 13 amino acids. CDR3 nucleotide sequence: TGTGCCAGCAGCTCCGGACAGACTTATGGCTACACCTTC. This sequence encodes CASSSGQTYGYTF.

This chain links TRBV10-3 with TRBJ1-6; D gene uncertain. The CDR3 extends over 12 amino acids. The V and J ends lost 3 bases and 10 bases respectively, with 7 bases between them. In germline, CDR1 is ENHRY, CDR2 SYGVKD. As DNA, the CDR3 is TGTGCCATCAGTGACGGCGAGTCACCCCTCCACTTT. Translated, it gives CAISDGESPLHF.

The chain carries TRBV19 and TRBJ2-2; no reliable D call. V dropped 0 bases and J dropped 1 base, with 6 bases sitting between them. This CDR3 has 15 amino acids. Germline CDR1 reads LNHDA; CDR2 reads SQIVND (reference sequence). The CDR3 here is CASSIEGGNTGELFF. Written as DNA, the CDR3 is TGTGCCAGTAGTATAGAGGGTGGGAACACCGGGGAGCTGTTTTTT.

This rearrangement joins TRBV11-2 to TRBJ2-2, with D hard to call. Germline V gene data show CDR1 as SGHAT and CDR2 as FQNNGV. V was trimmed by 6 bases and J by 6 bases, leaving 17 bases between them. The CDR3 has 15 amino acids. CDR3 coding DNA: TGTGCCAGCAGTCATCTAGGCTGGGATTCCGGGGAGCTGTTTTTT. Amino acids: CASSHLGWDSGELFF.

V and J are TRBV5-1 and TRBJ1-5; 7 bases are shared with TRBD1. With V trimmed by 4 bases and J by 14 bases, 15 bases remained unmatched. Germline assignment: CDR1 SGHRS and CDR2 YFSETQ. The CDR3 extends over 14 amino acids. The CDR3 DNA is TGCGCCAGCAGCCAAGGACAGGAAGGAACCCAAAAGCATTTT. It specifies CASSQGQEGTQKHF.

V usage is TRBV7-3 and J usage is TRBJ2-3; 10 positions agree with TRBD2. V shed 4 bases, J shed 4 bases, and the junction held 5 bases outside the gene matches. The CDR3 spans 15 residues. Germline loops: CDR1 SGHTA, CDR2 FQGTGA. The CDR3 loop is CASSSAGGQSDTQYF. The CDR3 DNA reads TGTGCCAGCAGCTCAGCGGGGGGGCAGTCAGATACGCAGTATTTT. Filled out from reference TRBV7-3 and TRBJ2-3, the complete variable domain reads GAGVSQTPSNKVTEKGKYVELRCDPISGHTALYWYRQSLGQGPEFLIYFQGTGAADDSGLPNDRFFAVRPEGSVSTLKIQRTERGDSAVYLCASSSAGGQSDTQYFGPGTRLTVL.

The V gene is TRBV7-2, the J gene TRBJ2-4, with 9 bases aligning to TRBD2. Per germline, CDR1 SGHTA and CDR2 FQGNSA. Losses at the gene ends were 5 bases for V and 9 bases for J; bases not matched to a gene: 14. This CDR3 contains 16 residues. DNA of the CDR3: TGTGCCAGCAGCCGCTCCATAGCGGGGGAGACGGGCATTCAGTACTTC. This gives the protein CASSRSIAGETGIQYF.

The CDR3: CASSLPGADNSPLHF. In DNA, the CDR3 is TGCGCCAGCAGCTTACCGGGGGCCGATAATTCACCCCTCCACTTT. The chain recombines TRBV5-1 with TRBJ1-6; D possibly corresponds to TRBD1 (6 bases). Trimming removed 2 bases from V and 5 bases from J, with 11 bases in between. This CDR3 contains 15 residues. Germline lookup yields CDR1 SGHRS and CDR2 YFSETQ.

The genes are TRBV4-1 and TRBJ2-3; no firm D call. Per the germline V gene, CDR1 is MGHRA and CDR2 is YSYEKL. V was shortened by 1 base and J by 2 bases, with 19 bases between the two germline ends. This CDR3 contains 18 residues. The CDR3 DNA follows: TGCGCCAGCAGCCAAGTCATTCCACGGGTCTTAAACACAGATACGCAGTATTTT. Translation: CASSQVIPRVLNTDTQYF.